One and the same sample provided the 10 T cell receptor beta chains below, sequenced in a study of CD8 T cells in ankylosing spondylitis (dated by TCRdb to the late 2010s). The method behind the library was 5' RACE. Sequencing used an Illumina HiSeq 2500. The raw public data were reprocessed by TCRdb itself: fastp quality trimming at Q25, MiXCR clonotype calling, in-frame beta chains only. Each entry is one CDR3 protein sequence, shown with its most common DNA and genes. The sample profile shows some 40,000 distinct CDR3 sequences; 3% of them were found once. Roughly 2.8% of the sample lies in the top ten. Sequenced sample: blood, either unsorted or a sorted T cell fraction (not recorded which). Receptor source: a male donor with ankylosing spondylitis or in good health (not recorded which).

This clonotype was seen ten or more times. V and J are TRBV9 and TRBJ1-1, with TRBD1 as a possible D gene (6 bases). Trimming cost V 3 bases and J 1 base, with 19 bases left between them. The CDR3 is 17 amino acids. Germline loops: CDR1 SGDLS, CDR2 YYNGEE. Written as DNA, the CDR3 is TGTGCCAGCAGCGAATCTATTGGACAGATTAAGAACACTGAAGCTTTCTTT. Its translation is CASSESIGQIKNTEAFF.

This clonotype came up many times. J is TRBJ1-2 and V is TRBV9; no reliable D call. Deletions cut 0 bases from V and 2 bases from J, with 11 bases between. Per germline, CDR1 SGDLS and CDR2 YYNGEE. The CDR3 length is 15 residues. DNA for the CDR3: TGTGCCAGCAGCGTAGAGCCCGCGGGAAACTATGGCTACACCTTC. Its translation: CASSVEPAGNYGYTF.

This clonotype was detected many times. The chain recombines TRBV9 with TRBJ2-1; D ambiguous. The V gene's germline CDR1 is SGDLS and CDR2 YYNGEE. This CDR3 region has 12 residues. The ends were cut back, 2 bases at V and 4 bases at J, with 4 bases in the middle. The CDR3 region is CASSVNYNEQFF. CDR3 DNA sequence: TGTGCCAGCAGCGTGAATTACAATGAGCAGTTCTTC.

This clonotype was seen ten or more times. The chain combines TRBV9 with TRBJ1-1; a weak D match, TRBD1 (5 bases). Germline V gene sequence: CDR1 SGDLS, CDR2 YYNGEE. V was pared by 0 bases and J by 10 bases, with 10 bases between. This CDR3 comprises 12 residues. CDR3 nucleotide sequence: TGTGCCAGCAGCGTAGAAGGGACCGGAGCTTTCTTT. This codes for CASSVEGTGAFF.

Many counts were recorded for this clonotype. This chain connects TRBV9 to TRBJ2-2, with 7 bases that match TRBD1. V trimming: 4 bases; J trimming: 5 bases; junction bases outside the gene matches: 2. Looked up from germline, CDR1 is SGDLS and CDR2 is YYNGEE. This CDR3 has 13 amino acids. CDR3 sequence: CASSPQGTGELFF. For the CDR3, the DNA is TGTGCCAGCAGCCCACAGGGGACCGGGGAGCTGTTTTTT. The full variable domain, in which reference TRBV9 and TRBJ2-2 provide the parts outside the CDR3, is DSGVTQTPKHLITATGQRVTLRCSPRSGDLSVYWYQQSLDQGLQFLIQYYNGEERAKGNILERFSAQQFPDLHSELNLSSLELGDSALYFCASSPQGTGELFFGEGSRLTVL.

This clonotype was seen repeatedly, ten times or more. The rearrangement joins TRBV9 to TRBJ2-1, with TRBD2 matching over 10 bases. The CDR3 contains 19 residues. Germline V lookup: CDR1 SGDLS, CDR2 YYNGEE. Germline trimming cut 0 bases from V and 4 bases from J; bases unmatched to any gene: 13. CDR3 region: CASSVESSGSLQFYNEQFF. The CDR3 DNA reads TGTGCCAGCAGCGTAGAGTCTAGCGGGAGCCTCCAGTTTTACAATGAGCAGTTCTTC.

This clonotype was observed at least ten times. The chain couples TRBV9 to TRBJ1-2; TRBD1 agrees at 12 bases. This CDR3 comprises 14 residues. Germline values: CDR1 SGDLS, CDR2 YYNGEE. V lost 2 bases and J lost 8; bases outside the gene matches: 4. The CDR3 DNA follows: TGTGCCAGCAGCGTTGGGACAGGGGGCTGGGGCTACACCTTC. This sequence encodes CASSVGTGGWGYTF.

This clonotype was seen ten or more times. This chain links TRBV9 with TRBJ2-1; 8 nucleotides agree with TRBD2. V shed 3 bases, J shed 7 bases, and the junction held 6 bases outside the gene matches. Germline-derived CDR1 and CDR2 are SGDLS and YYNGEE. This CDR3 spans 14 amino acids. The CDR3 spells CASSAGGLLNEQFF. The CDR3 DNA follows: TGTGCCAGCAGCGCGGGGGGGCTTTTGAATGAGCAGTTCTTC.

This clonotype was counted at least ten times. The V and J genes are TRBV9 and TRBJ2-5; TRBD2 aligns across 8 bases. The CDR3 loop spans 16 amino acids. The V gene end was trimmed by 0 bases and the J gene end by 0 bases; junction bases not matched to a gene: 4. Germline V gives CDR1 SGDLS, CDR2 YYNGEE. CDR3 protein: CASSVGAGGHQETQYF. DNA of the CDR3: TGTGCCAGCAGCGTAGGGGCGGGGGGACACCAAGAGACCCAGTACTTC. The full variable domain, in which reference TRBV9 and TRBJ2-5 provide the parts outside the CDR3, is DSGVTQTPKHLITATGQRVTLRCSPRSGDLSVYWYQQSLDQGLQFLIQYYNGEERAKGNILERFSAQQFPDLHSELNLSSLELGDSALYFCASSVGAGGHQETQYFGPGTRLLVL.

This clonotype was detected ten times or more. The chain couples TRBV9 to TRBJ2-1; TRBD2 matches at 8 bases. Looked up from germline, CDR1 is SGDLS and CDR2 is YYNGEE. The CDR3 runs 14 residues. The trim removed 4 bases at V and 6 bases at J, leaving 6 bases unmatched. The DNA for the CDR3 is TGTGCCAGCAGCTCTGGCGGGGGGTCCAATGAGCAGTTCTTC. Translated: CASSSGGGSNEQFF. Combining the CDR3 with reference TRBV9 and TRBJ2-1 gives the whole variable domain DSGVTQTPKHLITATGQRVTLRCSPRSGDLSVYWYQQSLDQGLQFLIQYYNGEERAKGNILERFSAQQFPDLHSELNLSSLELGDSALYFCASSSGGGSNEQFFGPGTRLTVL.